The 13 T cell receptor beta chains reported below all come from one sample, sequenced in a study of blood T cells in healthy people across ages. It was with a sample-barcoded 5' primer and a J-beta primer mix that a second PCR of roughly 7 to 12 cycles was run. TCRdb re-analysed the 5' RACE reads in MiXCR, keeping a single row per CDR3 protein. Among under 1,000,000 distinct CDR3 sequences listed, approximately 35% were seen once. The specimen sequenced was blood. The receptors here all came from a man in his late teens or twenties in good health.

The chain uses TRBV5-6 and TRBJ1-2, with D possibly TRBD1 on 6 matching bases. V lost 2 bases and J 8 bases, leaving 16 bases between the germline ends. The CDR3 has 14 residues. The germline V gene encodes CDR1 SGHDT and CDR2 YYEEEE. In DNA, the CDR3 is TGTGCCAGCAGCTTAGGGCCACAGGGCCCGGGCTACACCTTC. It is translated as CASSLGPQGPGYTF.

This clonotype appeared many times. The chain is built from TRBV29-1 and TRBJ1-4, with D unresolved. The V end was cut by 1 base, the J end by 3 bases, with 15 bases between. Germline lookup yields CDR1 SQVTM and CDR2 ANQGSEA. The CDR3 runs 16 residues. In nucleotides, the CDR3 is TGCAGCGTTGAAGGGCGGAAGGTCGGCGCTAATGAAAAACTGTTTTTT. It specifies CSVEGRKVGANEKLFF.

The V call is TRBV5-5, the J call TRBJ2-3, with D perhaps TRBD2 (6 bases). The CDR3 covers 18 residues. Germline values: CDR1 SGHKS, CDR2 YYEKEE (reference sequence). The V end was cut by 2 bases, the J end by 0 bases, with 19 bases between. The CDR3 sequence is CASSFRGNTPQSTDTQYF. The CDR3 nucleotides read TGTGCCAGCAGCTTCCGGGGGAACACACCCCAAAGCACAGATACGCAGTATTTT. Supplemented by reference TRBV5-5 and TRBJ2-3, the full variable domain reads DAGVTQSPTHLIKTRGQQVTLRCSPISGHKSVSWYQQVLGQGPQFIFQYYEKEERGRGNFPDRFSARQFPNYSSELNVNALLLGDSALYLCASSFRGNTPQSTDTQYFGPGTRLTVL.

CDR3 DNA sequence: TGTGCCAGCTCTGGCCGGGACCTTAATTCACCCCTCCACTTT. It translates to CASSGRDLNSPLHF. This chain uses TRBV18 with TRBJ1-6, with D tentatively TRBD1 (5 bases). The CDR3 runs 14 residues. The V and J ends lost 6 bases and 6 bases respectively, with 12 bases between them. Germline CDR1 reads KGHSH; CDR2 reads LQKENI.

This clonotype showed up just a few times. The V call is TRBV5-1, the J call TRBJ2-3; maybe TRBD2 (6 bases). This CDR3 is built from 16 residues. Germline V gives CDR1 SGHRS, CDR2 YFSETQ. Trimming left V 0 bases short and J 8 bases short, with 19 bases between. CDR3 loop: CASSLEAGSRGGTQYF. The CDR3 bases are TGCGCCAGCAGCTTGGAGGCGGGGAGCCGGGGAGGTACGCAGTATTTT. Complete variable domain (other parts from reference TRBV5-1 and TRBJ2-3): KAGVTQTPRYLIKTRGQQVTLSCSPISGHRSVSWYQQTPGQGLQFLFEYFSETQRNKGNFPGRFSGRQFSNSRSEMNVSTLELGDSALYLCASSLEAGSRGGTQYFGPGTRLTVL.

DNA for the CDR3: TGTGCCAGCAGCCCTTCCAGCGGGAGGTTCAGGGAGCAGTTCTTC. Residues: CASSPSSGRFREQFF. V usage is TRBV28 and J usage is TRBJ2-1, with TRBD2 identical over 9 bases. This CDR3 has 15 amino acids. The germline V gene encodes CDR1 MDHEN and CDR2 SYDVKM. V was pared by 6 bases and J by 10 bases, with 13 bases of the junction left unmatched.

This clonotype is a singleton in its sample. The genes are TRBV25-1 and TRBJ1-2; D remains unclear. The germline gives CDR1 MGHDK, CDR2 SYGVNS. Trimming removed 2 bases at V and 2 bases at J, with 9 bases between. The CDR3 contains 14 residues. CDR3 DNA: TGTGCCAGCAGTGAAGGTGGAGTAAACTATGGCTACACCTTC. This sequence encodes CASSEGGVNYGYTF.

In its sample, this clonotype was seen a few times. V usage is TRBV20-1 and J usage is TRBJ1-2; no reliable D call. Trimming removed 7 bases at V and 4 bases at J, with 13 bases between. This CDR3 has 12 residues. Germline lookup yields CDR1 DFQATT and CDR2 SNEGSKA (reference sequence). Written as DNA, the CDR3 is TGCAGTGTTCCCCCCCCCGGCTATGGCTACACCTTC. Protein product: CSVPPPGYGYTF.

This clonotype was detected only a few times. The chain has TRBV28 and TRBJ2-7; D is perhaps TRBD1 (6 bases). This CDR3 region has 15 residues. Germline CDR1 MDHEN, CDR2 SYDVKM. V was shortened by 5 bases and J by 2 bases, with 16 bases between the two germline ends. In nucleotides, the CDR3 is TGTGCCAGCAGTCACCACTCGGACAGACCCTACGAGCAGTACTTC. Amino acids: CASSHHSDRPYEQYF.

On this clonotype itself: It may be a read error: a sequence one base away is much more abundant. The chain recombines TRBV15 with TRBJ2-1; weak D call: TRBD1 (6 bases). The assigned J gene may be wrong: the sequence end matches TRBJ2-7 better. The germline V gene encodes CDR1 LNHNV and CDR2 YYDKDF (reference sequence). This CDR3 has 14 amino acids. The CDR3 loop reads CATSTKTGYNEQYF. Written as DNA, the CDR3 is TGTGCCACCAGCACTAAGACAGGCTACAATGAGCAGTACTTC.

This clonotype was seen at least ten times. CDR3 loop: CASSQGRFVSTDTQYF. The CDR3 DNA sequence: TGCGCCAGCAGCCAAGGGCGGTTTGTTAGCACAGATACGCAGTATTTT. The chain employs TRBV4-1 and TRBJ2-3; no reliable D call. V lost 1 base and J lost 0, with 11 bases in between. The CDR3 contains 16 residues. CDR1 and CDR2 (germline): MGHRA, YSYEKL.

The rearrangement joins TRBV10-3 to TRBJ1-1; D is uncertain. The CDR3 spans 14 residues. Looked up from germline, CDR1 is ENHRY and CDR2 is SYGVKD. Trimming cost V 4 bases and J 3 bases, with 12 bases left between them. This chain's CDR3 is CAISVRLGDTEAFF. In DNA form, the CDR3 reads TGTGCCATCAGTGTTCGCCTCGGGGACACTGAAGCTTTCTTT.

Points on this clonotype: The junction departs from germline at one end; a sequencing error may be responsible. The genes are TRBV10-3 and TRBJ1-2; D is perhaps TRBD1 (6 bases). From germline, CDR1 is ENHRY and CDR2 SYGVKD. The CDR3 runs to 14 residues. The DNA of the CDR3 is TGTGCCATCAGTGAGTCTGGGGGGGCGCGTGGCTACATCTTC. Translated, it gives CAISESGGARGYIF.